This TCR beta chain was recovered during a study of CD8 T cells in Susac syndrome. RNA amounts of about 0.45 to 1 ug underwent reverse transcription with random hexamers. TCRdb analysed the immunoSEQ multiplex PCR reads with MiXCR anew, one entry per CDR3 protein. In the table there are 400,000 to 550,000 distinct CDR3 sequences, about 85% of which are singletons. This TCR came from a human donor with multiple sclerosis. The material sequenced was CD8+ T cells from PBMCs.

The CDR3 here is CASSELDFWTANTEAFF. In DNA, the CDR3 is TGTGCCAGCAGTGAATTAGATTTTTGGACAGCTAACACTGAAGCTTTCTTT. This chain connects TRBV6-1 to TRBJ1-1, with D tentatively TRBD1 (6 bases). V was trimmed by 2 bases and J by 2 bases, leaving 18 bases between them. Germline CDR1 reads MNHNS; CDR2 reads SASEGT. The CDR3 length is 17 residues.